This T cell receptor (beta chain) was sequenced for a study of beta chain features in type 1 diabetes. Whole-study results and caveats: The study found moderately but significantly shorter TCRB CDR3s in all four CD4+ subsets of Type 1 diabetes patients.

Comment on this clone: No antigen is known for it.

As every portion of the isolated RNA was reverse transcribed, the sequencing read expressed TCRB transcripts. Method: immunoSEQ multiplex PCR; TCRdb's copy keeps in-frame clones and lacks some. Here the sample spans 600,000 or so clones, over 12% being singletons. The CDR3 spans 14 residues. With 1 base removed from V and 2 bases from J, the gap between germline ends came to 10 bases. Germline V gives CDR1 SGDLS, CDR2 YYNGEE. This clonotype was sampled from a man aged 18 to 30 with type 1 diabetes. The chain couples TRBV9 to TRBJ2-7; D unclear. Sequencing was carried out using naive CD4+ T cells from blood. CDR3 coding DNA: TGTGCCAGCAGCGTAAGCTCAGCTACCTACGAGCAGTACTTC. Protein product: CASSVSSATYEQYF.